Presented here are 9 T cell receptor beta chains from one specimen sequenced in a study of tumour-infiltrating T cells in Burkitt lymphoma (dated by TCRdb to about 2020). Preparation of the library involved the immunoSEQ multiplex PCR assay. As stored in TCRdb, this immuneACCESS dataset retains in-frame rearrangements with V and J assigned. A fraction of the clones does not appear; measured against another copy, unresolved V genes explain less than half of the discrepancy, and the remainder lacks a known reason. The sample yields more than 1,500 clones; over 15% were counted once. 8.9% of the sample lies in the top ten. Material: tumor tissue. These receptors came from a human donor with diffuse large B-cell lymphoma.

This clone was detected only a few times. The chain carries TRBV28 and TRBJ1-5, with D tentatively TRBD1 (5 bases). The germline V gene has CDR1 MDHEN and CDR2 SYDVKM. V lost 6 bases to trimming and J lost 5 bases, with 14 bases between them. The length of the CDR3 is 14 residues. CDR3 nucleotides: TGTGCCAGCAGCTACCCGGGACCTCATCAGCCCCAGCATTTT. Its protein product is CASSYPGPHQPQHF.

The chain employs TRBV27 and TRBJ1-3; TRBD1 is a possible D gene (5 bases). Deletions cut 2 bases from V and 4 bases from J, with 9 bases between. The germline CDR1 and CDR2 sequences are MNHEY and SMNVEV (reference sequence). There are 14 residues in the CDR3. The DNA of the CDR3 is TGTGCCAGCAGTTTAGGGGGTTCGGGAAACACCATATATTTT. This sequence encodes CASSLGGSGNTIYF.

The V gene is TRBV7-9, the J gene TRBJ2-7, with D possibly being TRBD2 (6 bases). Trimming cost V 5 bases and J 3 bases, with 8 bases left between them. Germline CDR1 and CDR2: SEHNR and FQNEAQ (reference sequence). CDR3 size: 12 residues. The CDR3 DNA reads as TGTGCCAGCAGCCCCGGGGGCTACGAGCAGTACTTC. Amino acid sequence: CASSPGGYEQYF.

This clone turned up a few times. Other DNA sequences from this sample encode an identical CDR3 as well. The chain joins TRBV27 to TRBJ2-2, with 7 positions matching TRBD2. The CDR3 runs to 15 residues. Per germline, CDR1 MNHEY and CDR2 SMNVEV (reference sequence). Unmatched junction bases numbered 8, after V lost 7 bases and J lost 3 bases. CDR3 loop: CASKVMAGDTGELFF. The CDR3 coding sequence is TGTGCCAGCAAGGTAATGGCGGGGGACACCGGGGAGCTGTTTTTT.

The chain has TRBV7-9 and TRBJ1-1, with a weak D call TRBD1 (6 bases). The CDR3 covers 14 residues. Per germline, CDR1 SEHNR and CDR2 FQNEAQ (reference sequence). The V end was cut by 5 bases, the J end by 5 bases, with 15 bases between. The CDR3 is CASSPGQGWTEAFF. CDR3 in DNA: TGTGCCAGCAGCCCGGGGCAGGGGTGGACTGAAGCTTTCTTT. Full variable domain (missing parts from reference TRBV7-9 and TRBJ1-1): DTGVSQNPRHKITKRGQNVTFRCDPISEHNRLYWYRQTLGQGPEFLTYFQNEAQLEKSRLLSDRFSAERPKGSFSTLEIQRTEQGDSAMYLCASSPGQGWTEAFFGQGTRLTVV.

The V call is TRBV28, the J call TRBJ2-7; D is unresolved. CDR1 and CDR2 from the germline V gene are MDHEN and SYDVKM. CDR3 length: 15 residues. The V end lost 1 base, the J end lost 5 bases, and 15 bases lay between the germline ends. CDR3: CASSLFKGSVDEQYF. CDR3 bases: TGTGCCAGCAGTTTATTCAAGGGAAGTGTGGACGAGCAGTACTTC.

This clone has only a few counts. V usage is TRBV5-1 and J usage is TRBJ2-1, with 10 nucleotides matching TRBD1. The V and J ends lost 2 bases and 8 bases, in that order; junction bases with no gene match: 10. Per the germline V gene, CDR1 is SGHRS and CDR2 is YFSETQ. The CDR3 length is 16 residues. The CDR3 DNA reads as TGCGCCAGCAGCTTAGAGGGACAGGGGAATAGAGATGAGCAGTTCTTC. This gives the protein CASSLEGQGNRDEQFF.

This clone was counted between two and nine times. The CDR3 loop is CASGFTTGTSGANVLTF. Written as DNA, the CDR3 is TGTGCTAGTGGTTTCACGACAGGGACCTCTGGGGCCAACGTCCTGACTTTC. The J gene is TRBJ2-6, the V gene TRBV12-5; 7 bases agree with TRBD1. The CDR3 runs 17 residues. The ends lost 3 bases at V and 0 bases at J; junction bases unmatched: 5. Germline CDR1 reads LGHNT; CDR2 reads FRNRAP.

This sequence joins TRBV29-1 and TRBJ2-5; 7 bases agree with TRBD2. The CDR3 totals 11 residues. With V trimmed by 7 bases and J by 2 bases, 1 base remained unmatched. The germline CDR1 and CDR2 sequences are SQVTM and ANQGSEA. The CDR3 DNA reads TGCAGCGCGGGACTACAAGAGACCCAGTACTTC. It codes for CSAGLQETQYF. Complete variable domain (other parts from reference TRBV29-1 and TRBJ2-5): SAVISQKPSRDICQRGTSLTIQCQVDSQVTMMFWYRQQPGQSLTLIATANQGSEATYESGFVIDKFPISRPNLTFSTLTVSNMSPEDSSIYLCSAGLQETQYFGPGTRLLVL.